These 20 T cell receptor beta chains originate from one sample sequenced in a study of T cell changes during pregnancy in multiple sclerosis. Produced via immunoSEQ multiplex PCR; TCRdb's table is partial and in-frame only. The sample gives 50,000 or so clones, roughly nine tenths of which show up once; about 0.36% is in the top ten. This material consisted of CD4+ T cells from peripheral blood mononuclear cells, taken before pregnancy. The receptors derive from a female donor with multiple sclerosis, enrolled in a pregnancy study.

Here the CDR3 reads CASSSRSGRFDEQFF. In DNA form, the CDR3 reads TGTGCCAGCTCGTCGAGAAGCGGGAGATTTGATGAGCAGTTCTTC. V is TRBV5-4 and J is TRBJ2-1, with TRBD2 matching 8 bases. The CDR3 has 15 amino acids. V trimming: 7 bases; J trimming: 8 bases; junction bases outside the gene matches: 14. Germline lookup yields CDR1 SGHNT and CDR2 YYREEE (reference sequence).

This chain connects TRBV30 to TRBJ2-7; TRBD2 is a possible D gene (6 bases). V lost 4 bases and J 4 bases, leaving 11 bases between the germline ends. CDR1 is GTSNPN and CDR2 is SVGIG in the germline V gene (reference sequence). This CDR3 has 12 residues. This CDR3 reads CAWNAGGYEQYF. CDR3 nucleotide sequence: TGTGCCTGGAATGCCGGGGGTTACGAGCAGTACTTC.

The rearrangement uses TRBV6-1 and TRBJ2-2; TRBD2 aligns across 11 bases. The CDR3 runs to 17 residues. Germline assignment: CDR1 MNHNS and CDR2 SASEGT. Unmatched junction bases numbered 6, after V lost 0 bases and J lost 6 bases. The CDR3 coding sequence is TGTGCCAGCAGTGAAGCTCCACTAGCGGGAGTACCCGGGGAGCTGTTTTTT. As protein: CASSEAPLAGVPGELFF.

The rearrangement links TRBV5-1 to TRBJ1-4; D gene ambiguous. The CDR3 is made up of 16 amino acids. The V gene lost 4 bases and the J gene lost 2 bases, with 15 bases spanning the gap. CDR1 and CDR2 (germline): SGHRS, YFSETQ. The CDR3 sequence is CASSLGVGRTNEKLFF. The CDR3 coding sequence is TGCGCCAGCAGCCTGGGCGTGGGGAGGACTAATGAAAAACTGTTTTTT.

CDR3 bases: TGTGCCAGCAACAAACAGGGTTGGAACGAGCAGTACTTC. Its protein is CASNKQGWNEQYF. V gene TRBV27 combines with J gene TRBJ2-7; TRBD1 is a possible D gene (6 bases). There are 13 residues in the CDR3. Between the trimmed V and J ends, which lost 7 bases and 5 bases, there was a span of 15 bases. The V gene's germline CDR1 is MNHEY and CDR2 SMNVEV (reference sequence).

V is TRBV30 and J is TRBJ1-1, with D unresolved. V was cut by 0 bases and J by 4 bases, with 9 bases left in between. Germline V gene sequence: CDR1 GTSNPN, CDR2 SVGIG (reference sequence). This CDR3 is built from 13 residues. CDR3: CAWSVLAGTEAFF. CDR3 DNA: TGTGCCTGGAGTGTACTGGCAGGCACTGAAGCTTTCTTT.

The J gene is TRBJ1-2, the V gene TRBV19; tentatively, D is TRBD1 (5 bases). Germline V gene sequence: CDR1 LNHDA, CDR2 SQIVND (reference sequence). V lost 6 bases, J lost 5 bases, and 13 bases lay in between. The CDR3 totals 13 residues. The DNA for the CDR3 is TGTGCCAGTAGGATGGCAGGGACTTATGGCTACACCTTC. It is translated as CASRMAGTYGYTF. Variable domain in full (rest from reference TRBV19 and TRBJ1-2): DGGITQSPKYLFRKEGQNVTLSCEQNLNHDAMYWYRQDPGQGLRLIYYSQIVNDFQKGDIAEGYSVSREKKESFPLTVTSAQKNPTAFYLCASRMAGTYGYTFGSGTRLTVV.

The rearrangement links TRBV5-4 to TRBJ2-1; a weak D match, TRBD2 (5 bases). Germline V CDR1 and CDR2: SGHNT, YYREEE (reference sequence). This CDR3 comprises 16 residues. The V end lost 0 bases, the J end lost 0 bases, and 10 bases lay between the germline ends. CDR3: CASSLGAVSSYNEQFF. CDR3 coding DNA: TGTGCCAGCAGCTTGGGAGCGGTGAGCTCCTACAATGAGCAGTTCTTC.

This clone was detected only a few times. J is TRBJ1-5 and V is TRBV30; D call uncertain. The CDR3 runs to 14 residues. Trimming shortened V by 3 bases and J by 5 bases, and 14 bases separated the two germline ends. Per the germline V gene, CDR1 is GTSNPN and CDR2 is SVGIG (reference sequence). The CDR3 bases are TGTGCCTGGAGGGCAGGAGGTCTCGATCAGCCCCAGCATTTT. Translation gives CAWRAGGLDQPQHF.

The rearrangement links TRBV18 to TRBJ1-2; 8 positions agree with TRBD1. V was pared by 2 bases and J by 7 bases, with 3 bases of the junction left unmatched. The CDR3 loop spans 13 amino acids. Germline CDR1 KGHSH, CDR2 LQKENI. CDR3 region: CASSPDRGVGYTF. The CDR3 DNA reads TGTGCCAGCTCACCAGACAGGGGAGTTGGCTACACCTTC.

This rearrangement joins TRBV7-2 to TRBJ2-2; 11 nucleotides match TRBD1. J gave up 3 bases and V 4 bases, and 4 bases lay outside the gene matches. This CDR3 has 16 residues. Germline V CDR1 and CDR2: SGHTA, FQGNSA. The CDR3 sequence: CASSSGTGGYTGELFF. CDR3 sequence (DNA): TGTGCCAGCAGCTCGGGGACAGGGGGATACACCGGGGAGCTGTTTTTT. Full variable domain (rest looked up from reference TRBV7-2 and TRBJ2-2): GAGVSQSPSNKVTEKGKDVELRCDPISGHTALYWYRQSLGQGLEFLIYFQGNSAPDKSGLPSDRFSAERTGGSVSTLTIQRTQQEDSAVYLCASSSGTGGYTGELFFGEGSRLTVL.

V gene TRBV28 combines with J gene TRBJ1-1, with unresolved D. Per germline, CDR1 MDHEN and CDR2 SYDVKM. The CDR3 has 15 residues. V dropped 1 base and J dropped 2 bases, with 11 bases sitting between them. The DNA for the CDR3 is TGTGCCAGCAGTTTATTAGAACAGCTAAACACTGAAGCTTTCTTT. This gives the protein CASSLLEQLNTEAFF.

The CDR3 region is CASSPALLGTGNNEQFF. The CDR3 nucleotides read TGTGCCAGCAGCCCGGCCCTTCTCGGGACAGGGAACAATGAGCAGTTCTTC. The V call is TRBV9, the J call TRBJ2-1; 9 positions agree with TRBD1. The germline V gene has CDR1 SGDLS and CDR2 YYNGEE. The CDR3 is made up of 17 amino acids. V trimming: 4 bases; J trimming: 5 bases; junction bases outside the gene matches: 13.

This chain links TRBV5-1 with TRBJ2-1; 11 nucleotides align to TRBD2. This CDR3 region has 17 residues. V shed 4 bases and J 8 bases; nucleotides not matched to a gene: 14. Germline V CDR1 and CDR2: SGHRS, YFSETQ. The CDR3 DNA sequence: TGCGCCAGCAGCGCTGGTCTCACTAGCGGGAGATCGCATGAGCAGTTCTTC. It specifies CASSAGLTSGRSHEQFF.

The rearrangement uses TRBV30 and TRBJ1-2; possibly TRBD1 for D (5 bases). Trimming pared 4 bases from V and 8 bases from J, leaving 17 bases between. This CDR3 has 13 amino acids. The germline V gene has CDR1 GTSNPN and CDR2 SVGIG (reference sequence). Written as DNA, the CDR3 is TGTGCCTGGACCCCGGGACTGCCTTCGGGCTACACCTTC. This encodes CAWTPGLPSGYTF.

V is TRBV6-1 and J is TRBJ1-5; 7 bases align to TRBD1. CDR3 size: 15 residues. After removal of 4 bases from V and 0 bases from J, the junction contained 3 bases not matched to a gene. Germline-derived CDR1 and CDR2 are MNHNS and SASEGT. CDR3 in DNA: TGTGCCAGCAGTGTGGGACAGATTAGCAATCAGCCCCAGCATTTT. Translating it yields CASSVGQISNQPQHF.

This chain links TRBV28 with TRBJ2-5, with D possibly being TRBD2 (5 bases). Trimming removed 2 bases from V and 0 bases from J, with 10 bases in between. The CDR3 loop spans 15 amino acids. Germline lookup yields CDR1 MDHEN and CDR2 SYDVKM. The CDR3 bases are TGTGCCAGCAGTTTACCCGGGAAGCACCAAGAGACCCAGTACTTC. Amino acids: CASSLPGKHQETQYF.

The CDR3 reads CASSPWDRLAKNIQYF. In DNA, the CDR3 is TGTGCCAGCTCACCTTGGGACAGACTAGCCAAAAACATTCAGTACTTC. The chain links TRBV18 to TRBJ2-4; 7 bases map to TRBD1. The CDR3 spans 16 residues. Germline CDR1 is KGHSH and CDR2 is LQKENI. V lost 3 bases, J lost 0 bases, and 5 bases stayed unmatched.

V and J are TRBV11-2 and TRBJ2-3; D is possibly TRBD2 (6 bases). The V end was cut by 3 bases, the J end by 0 bases, with 19 bases between. The germline gives CDR1 SGHAT, CDR2 FQNNGV. The CDR3 length is 18 residues. This CDR3 is CASSFPAGRMRSTDTQYF. CDR3 coding DNA: TGTGCCAGCAGCTTTCCCGCGGGACGGATGAGAAGCACAGATACGCAGTATTTT.

The V gene is TRBV29-1, the J gene TRBJ1-5; 7 nucleotides agree with TRBD1. The V segment lost 6 bases and the J segment 0 bases; nucleotides outside the gene matches: 2. The CDR3 is 13 residues long. CDR1 and CDR2 (germline): SQVTM, ANQGSEA. As DNA, the CDR3 is TGCAGCGTCGGGGACAGTAGCAATCAGCCCCAGCATTTT. Protein product: CSVGDSSNQPQHF.